Each of the 11 T cell receptor beta chains below was sequenced from the same sample in a study of blood T cell repertoires in COVID-19. The method was immunoSEQ multiplex PCR; TCRdb's version includes in-frame clones alone and lacks a portion of them. The sample yields some 130,000 clones, about 80% seen once. The sample consisted of peripheral blood. The origin of the receptors is a woman between 50 and 59 years old with acute or convalescent COVID-19.

The J gene is TRBJ1-4, the V gene TRBV18; tentatively, D is TRBD1 (6 bases). Looked up from germline, CDR1 is KGHSH and CDR2 is LQKENI. The V gene lost 5 bases and the J gene lost 4 bases, with 14 bases spanning the gap. The CDR3 spans 15 residues. CDR3 DNA: TGTGCCAGCTCATCCCGACAGGTGTTTAATGAAAAACTGTTTTTT. Residues: CASSSRQVFNEKLFF.

This clone appeared a single time. This chain's CDR3 is CASSVGVSGETDTQYF. The CDR3 DNA sequence: TGTGCCAGCAGCGTAGGAGTTAGCGGGGAAACAGATACGCAGTATTTT. The genes are TRBV9 and TRBJ2-3, with 8 nucleotides matching TRBD2. The CDR3 extends over 16 amino acids. J was trimmed by 3 bases and V by 0 bases; bases with no gene match: 6. Germline CDR1 and CDR2: SGDLS and YYNGEE.

The V and J genes are TRBV2 and TRBJ1-1; D unresolved. From germline, CDR1 is SNHLY and CDR2 FYNNEI. The V end lost 0 bases, the J end lost 10 bases, and 12 bases lay between the germline ends. The CDR3 spans 13 residues. The CDR3 sequence: CASSEALTARAFF. CDR3 DNA: TGTGCCAGCAGTGAAGCGCTTACTGCGCGAGCTTTCTTT.

This clone was observed a single time. The CDR3 nucleotides read TGTGCCAGCGGGCACGACACAGGGGGCCGGGATGAGCAGTTCTTC. As protein: CASGHDTGGRDEQFF. This chain uses TRBV9 with TRBJ2-1; 9 nucleotides agree with TRBD1. Trimming took 7 bases from V and 8 from J; bases not matched to a gene: 13. The CDR3 has 15 residues. The germline V gene has CDR1 SGDLS and CDR2 YYNGEE.

The rearrangement joins TRBV18 to TRBJ1-1; TRBD1 is a possible D gene (5 bases). The ends were cut back, 6 bases at V and 1 base at J, with 12 bases in the middle. Germline values: CDR1 KGHSH, CDR2 LQKENI. The CDR3 covers 14 residues. DNA for the CDR3: TGTGCCAGCTCCCCCCGACAGCAGAACACTGAAGCTTTCTTT. Its translation: CASSPRQQNTEAFF.

The V gene is TRBV2, the J gene TRBJ2-1; TRBD2 agrees at 7 bases. Trimming took 3 bases from V and 6 from J; bases not matched to a gene: 8. Germline V gene data show CDR1 as SNHLY and CDR2 as FYNNEI. This CDR3 region has 15 residues. In DNA, the CDR3 is TGTGCCAGCAGTGATTGGTCGGGGGGATCCAATGAGCAGTTCTTC. Protein: CASSDWSGGSNEQFF.

The CDR3, as DNA: TGTGCCAGCAGTTCCTCTGATACGCAGTATTTT. Protein: CASSSSDTQYF. This rearrangement joins TRBV6-9 to TRBJ2-3, with unresolved D. Germline V lookup: CDR1 MNHGY, CDR2 SVAAGI. V lost 4 bases and J 6 bases, leaving 5 bases between the germline ends. This CDR3 contains 11 residues.

This sequence joins TRBV28 and TRBJ1-1; D is possibly TRBD1 (5 bases). Germline loops: CDR1 MDHEN, CDR2 SYDVKM. The CDR3 contains 16 residues. The germline V and J ends were trimmed by 2 bases and 3 bases, with 16 bases remaining between them. In DNA, the CDR3 is TGTGCCAGCAGTTTACGCCAGGGAATTGTGCACACTGAAGCTTTCTTT. It yields the protein CASSLRQGIVHTEAFF. The variable domain in full, completed from reference TRBV28 and TRBJ1-1, reads DVKVTQSSRYLVKRTGEKVFLECVQDMDHENMFWYRQDPGLGLRLIYFSYDVKMKEKGDIPEGYSVSREKKERFSLILESASTNQTSMYLCASSLRQGIVHTEAFFGQGTRLTVV.

This chain links TRBV5-1 with TRBJ1-4; D gene ambiguous. This CDR3 is built from 14 residues. V was shortened by 4 bases and J by 0 bases, with 7 bases between the two germline ends. Germline-derived CDR1 and CDR2 are SGHRS and YFSETQ. The CDR3 spells CASSGDATNEKLFF. The CDR3 nucleotides read TGCGCCAGCAGCGGAGATGCAACTAATGAAAAACTGTTTTTT.

This sequence joins TRBV30 and TRBJ1-4, with 9 positions matching TRBD1. Germline CDR1 reads GTSNPN; CDR2 reads SVGIG (reference sequence). There are 15 residues in the CDR3. Unmatched junction bases numbered 7, after V lost 1 base and J lost 7 bases. This chain's CDR3 is CAWSDTGGRSEKLFF. CDR3 DNA sequence: TGTGCCTGGAGTGATACAGGGGGCCGGAGTGAAAAACTGTTTTTT.

The genes are TRBV7-9 and TRBJ1-2, with D hard to call. V lost 0 bases to trimming and J lost 2 bases, with 4 bases between them. This CDR3 has 13 residues. In germline, CDR1 is SEHNR, CDR2 FQNEAQ (reference sequence). The CDR3 loop is CASSLAQNYGYTF. In nucleotides, the CDR3 is TGTGCCAGCAGCTTAGCTCAGAACTATGGCTACACCTTC.